These 16 T cell receptor beta chains were sequenced from one sample in a study of T cell clonality in common variable immunodeficiency. The method was immunoSEQ multiplex PCR; TCRdb's version includes in-frame clones alone and lacks a portion of them. The specimen has under 65,000 clones, none found just once. The sample consisted of peripheral blood mononuclear cells. These receptors came from a person aged 18 to 70 in good health.

The sample holds many counts of this clone. The read terminates 3 residues ahead of where the CDR3 ends, so the germline J gene completes it. The genes are TRBV20-1 and TRBJ1-2; 9 bases are shared with TRBD1. Germline V gene lookup returns CDR1 DFQATT and CDR2 SNEGSKA (reference sequence). This CDR3 has 13 residues. V trimming: 5 bases; J trimming: 4 bases; junction bases outside the gene matches: 5. The sequenced part of the CDR3 DNA is TGCAGTGCTTGGACAGGGGTTACCTATGGC. As protein: CSAWTGVTYG. The whole CDR3 protein reads CSAWTGVTYGYTF.

At least ten counts were recorded for this clone. The CDR3 extends 3 residues past the end of the read, so its final part is completed from the germline J gene. V gene TRBV29-1 combines with J gene TRBJ1-1, with D possibly TRBD1 on 6 matching bases. The germline V and J ends were trimmed by 4 bases and 4 bases, with 10 bases remaining between them. Per the germline V gene, CDR1 is SQVTM and CDR2 is ANQGSEA. The CDR3 has 12 residues. This chain's CDR3 is CSVAQGTTEAFF. The DNA read from the CDR3 is TGCAGCGTTGCGCAGGGGACCACTGAA.

This clone was recorded a few times. The read gets to within 3 residues of the CDR3 end, and the germline J gene fills in the rest. V is TRBV5-1 and J is TRBJ2-2, with 10 bases lining up with TRBD2. This CDR3 is 18 amino acids long. The germline V gene encodes CDR1 SGHRS and CDR2 YFSETQ. The V gene end was trimmed by 5 bases and the J gene end by 0 bases; junction bases not matched to a gene: 10. The chain's CDR3 is CASSNFPGTSANTGELFF. The covered CDR3 bases are TGCGCCAGCAGTAATTTTCCGGGGACTAGCGCGAACACCGGGGAG.

This clone was seen ten or more times. The read terminates 3 residues ahead of where the CDR3 ends, so the germline J gene completes it. This sequence joins TRBV2 and TRBJ2-5; 11 bases fit TRBD2. The J segment lost 2 bases and the V segment lost 7 bases, leaving 3 bases of the junction unmatched. CDR1 is SNHLY, CDR2 FYNNEI, per germline. This CDR3 spans 14 amino acids. CDR3 DNA (partial): TGTGCCAGCACCGGGACTAGCGGTCAAGAGACC. This encodes CASTGTSGQET. The whole CDR3 sequence is CASTGTSGQETQYF.

This clone was counted ten times or more. The missing CDR3 end, 3 residues past where the read stops, is filled in from the germline J gene. The J gene is TRBJ2-5, the V gene TRBV5-1; 13 nucleotides match TRBD2. J was trimmed by 3 bases and V by 0 bases; bases with no gene match: 2. Germline V CDR1 and CDR2: SGHRS, YFSETQ. The CDR3 loop spans 16 amino acids. The CDR3 is CASSLGGTSGEETQYF. CDR3 bases read: TGCGCCAGCAGCTTGGGAGGGACTAGCGGGGAAGAGACC.

This clone showed up many times. Read data end 3 residues before the CDR3 end; the end is taken from the germline J gene. The V gene is TRBV2, the J gene TRBJ2-7, with TRBD2 identical over 7 bases. The CDR3 consists of 13 residues. Germline V lookup: CDR1 SNHLY, CDR2 FYNNEI. Trimming took 5 bases from V and 6 from J; bases not matched to a gene: 7. The CDR3 spells CASSIRLATEQYF. CDR3 DNA, as far as it was read: TGTGCCAGCAGTATCAGACTAGCTACCGAG.

This clone was picked up many times. The CDR3 end is not reached by the read, which stops 3 residues before it; the germline J gene fills it in. This chain joins TRBV6-1 and TRBJ1-1; TRBD1 might be the D (6 bases). With 4 bases removed from V and 7 bases from J, the gap between germline ends came to 19 bases. CDR3 length: 15 amino acids. CDR1 is MNHNS and CDR2 is SASEGT in the germline V gene. CDR3 bases read: TGTGCCAGCAGTGGGGGCTGGGGGGGGCTGGATGAA. Residues: CASSGGWGGLDE. The complete CDR3 protein is CASSGGWGGLDEAFF.

This clone appeared many times. The CDR3 goes on 3 residues after the read ends, and that part is filled in from the germline J gene. Other nucleotide sequences in the sample specify the same CDR3. This chain links TRBV18 with TRBJ1-4; TRBD1 matches 7 bases. The V and J ends lost 3 bases and 6 bases, in that order; junction bases with no gene match: 7. CDR1 KGHSH and CDR2 LQKENI come from the germline V gene. The CDR3 covers 15 residues. CDR3 bases read: TGTGCCAGCTCACCCTACAGGGGAGGAGATGAAAAA. Amino acids: CASSPYRGGDEK. The entire CDR3 protein reads CASSPYRGGDEKLFF.

Notes on this clone: The CDR3 extends 3 residues past the end of the read, so its final part is completed from the germline J gene. This sequence joins TRBV7-9 and TRBJ2-1, with D perhaps matching TRBD2 (5 bases). V shed 5 bases and J shed 8 bases, with 16 bases lying between them. The CDR3 is made up of 14 amino acids. Germline V gene lookup returns CDR1 SEHNR and CDR2 FQNEAQ (reference sequence). Partial CDR3 DNA: TGTGCCAGCAGCCGGGCGGGTAGGCGCGATGAG. Its protein is CASSRAGRRDE. Given in full, the CDR3 is CASSRAGRRDEQFF.

This clone was recorded many times. Just one base apart from a much larger clone, this may be a read error. Partial CDR3 DNA: TGTGCCAGCAGTGTAATAGCGGGGAGCACAGATACG. Its translation is CASSVIAGSTDT. The entire CDR3 protein reads CASSVIAGSTDTQYF. This chain links TRBV6-4 with TRBJ2-3, with 8 bases that match TRBD2. The read stops 3 residues short of the end of the CDR3; the missing end is completed from the germline J gene. Germline assignment: CDR1 MRHNA and CDR2 SNTAGT. J lost 0 bases, V lost 4 bases, and 3 bases had no gene match. The CDR3 is made up of 15 amino acids.

This clone was counted ten times or more. Read data end 3 residues before the CDR3 end; the end is taken from the germline J gene. V is TRBV20-1 and J is TRBJ2-5; D possibly corresponds to TRBD1 (6 bases). The V gene's germline CDR1 is DFQATT and CDR2 SNEGSKA (reference sequence). V was clipped by 1 base and J by 5 bases, with 17 bases between them. The CDR3 contains 15 residues. The CDR3 bases that were read are TGCAGTGCTAGAGGCCGGCTCACAGGGTTGGAGACC. Protein product: CSARGRLTGLET. Given in full, the CDR3 is CSARGRLTGLETQYF.

The table lists this clone with many counts. The read ends 3 residues shy of where the CDR3 ends; the end is completed using the germline J gene. The chain has TRBV2 and TRBJ2-3; weak D call: TRBD1 (5 bases). Germline V lookup: CDR1 SNHLY, CDR2 FYNNEI. V was cut by 6 bases and J by 6 bases, with 10 bases left in between. The CDR3 contains 12 residues. Here the CDR3 reads CASRPDKDTQYF. The part of the CDR3 DNA that was read is TGTGCCAGCAGACCGGACAAGGATACG.

The sample holds many counts of this clone. The read comes to an end 3 residues before the CDR3 does, leaving the germline J gene to fill in the end. This chain joins TRBV12-3 or TRBV12-4 and TRBJ2-2; D is possibly TRBD1 or TRBD2 (7 bases each). The CDR3 contains 16 residues. V lost 3 bases, J lost 5 bases, and 16 bases lay in between. CDR3 residues: CASSFGSGGGTGELFF. Partial CDR3 DNA: TGTGCCAGCAGTTTCGGTTCAGGGGGAGGGACCGGGGAG.

The part of the CDR3 DNA that was read is TGTGCCAGCTCACCCGGTAGCGGGAGGTTGAATGAC. It translates to CASSPGSGRLND. The full CDR3 sequence reads CASSPGSGRLNDYTF. The J gene is TRBJ1-2, the V gene TRBV18; no firm D call. The CDR3 end falls 3 residues outside the read, so it is completed with the germline J gene. CDR3 length: 15 amino acids. CDR1 KGHSH and CDR2 LQKENI come from the germline V gene. The entire variable domain, with the rest obtained from reference TRBV18 and TRBJ1-2, is as follows: NAGVMQNPRHLVRRRGQEARLRCSPMKGHSHVYWYRQLPEEGLKFMVYLQKENIIDESGMPKERFSAEFPKEGPSILRIQQVVRGDSAAYFCASSPGSGRLNDYTFGSGTRLTVV.

This clone occurred a few times. A much larger clone sits a single nucleotide away, making a read error possible. The CDR3 goes on 3 residues after the read ends, and that part is filled in from the germline J gene. The rearrangement links TRBV2 to TRBJ2-3, with 11 bases matching TRBD2. The CDR3 is 16 residues long. The germline V gene has CDR1 SNHLY and CDR2 FYNNEI. CDR3 DNA, as far as it was read: TGTGCCGGCAGTGAACTAGCGGGGGCCGGCACAGATACG. It specifies CAGSELAGAGTDT. The whole CDR3 protein reads CAGSELAGAGTDTQYF.

In this sample, this clone turned up a few times. The sequence runs out 3 residues before the end of the CDR3; the remainder is reconstructed from the germline J gene. The chain uses TRBV7-9 and TRBJ1-2; D is possibly TRBD1 (5 bases). This CDR3 spans 12 amino acids. CDR1 is SEHNR and CDR2 is FQNEAQ in the germline V gene (reference sequence). CDR3 DNA, as far as it was read: TGTGCCAGCAGCTCCCAGGGTTACGAC. As protein: CASSSQGYD. The CDR3 in full is CASSSQGYDYTF. Drawing the rest from reference TRBV7-9 and TRBJ1-2, the complete variable domain is DTGVSQNPRHKITKRGQNVTFRCDPISEHNRLYWYRQTLGQGPEFLTYFQNEAQLEKSRLLSDRFSAERPKGSFSTLEIQRTEQGDSAMYLCASSSQGYDYTFGSGTRLTVV.